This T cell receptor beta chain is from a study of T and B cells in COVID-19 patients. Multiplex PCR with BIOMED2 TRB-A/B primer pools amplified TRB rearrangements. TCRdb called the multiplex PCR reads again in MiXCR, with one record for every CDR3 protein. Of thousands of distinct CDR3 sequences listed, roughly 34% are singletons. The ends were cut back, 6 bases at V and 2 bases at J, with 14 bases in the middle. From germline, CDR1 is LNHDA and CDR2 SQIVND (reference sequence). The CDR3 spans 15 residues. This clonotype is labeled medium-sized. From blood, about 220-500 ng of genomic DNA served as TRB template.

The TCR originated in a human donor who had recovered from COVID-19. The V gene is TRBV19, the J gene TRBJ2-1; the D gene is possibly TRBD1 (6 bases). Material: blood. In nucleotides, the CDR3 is TGTGCCAGTAGCTTGGACAGTTATCCCTACAATGAGCAGTTCTTC. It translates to CASSLDSYPYNEQFF.